The clone carrying this T cell receptor (beta chain) is a singleton in its sample. Germline V gives CDR1 SGHNT, CDR2 YYREEE (reference sequence). The CDR3 is 16 amino acids. Trimming pared 1 base from V and 1 base from J, leaving 15 bases between. These data come from a study of blood T cell repertoires in COVID-19. Study summary: The samples span acute and convalescent COVID-19 from the United States, Italy and Spain.

Per the authors' pipeline: How many nucleated cells were present was estimated from reference gene primer amplification. Here immunoSEQ multiplex PCR was the method, and the copy in TCRdb shows in-frame clones only, minus some. From that table come the V and J calls and clone size; the DNA was used to work out D and trimming. The sample has about 280,000 clones, 85% to 90% seen once; the top ten hold 11%. Input material: peripheral blood. The sequence was collected from a woman aged 25 to 39 with COVID-19, enrolled during active disease. The chain uses TRBV5-4 and TRBJ2-7; tentatively, D is TRBD1 (6 bases). The CDR3 coding sequence is TGTGCCAGCAGCTTGACAAAGGGCAGGGGTTCCTACGAGCAGTACTTC. Translated, it gives CASSLTKGRGSYEQYF.